Listed here are 5 T cell receptor beta chains from one sample, sequenced in a study of CD8+CD57+ T cells in acquired aplastic anemia (dated by TCRdb to the late 2010s). This sample was sequenced with an Illumina HiSeq 2000. TCR beta VDJ combination and CDR3 sequence profiling used genomic DNA as the template. Starting from the raw public reads, TCRdb applied fastp trimming at Q25, assembled clones with MiXCR and retained in-frame beta chains. Every distinct CDR3 protein forms one entry, paired with its most common genes and DNA. This sample holds 450,000 to 550,000 distinct CDR3 sequences; about a third were observed only once. Under 0.95% of the sample comes from the top ten. Flow cytometry had shown CD8+CD57+ cell expansion in the patients selected for sequencing. Sequenced input: sorted CD4+, CD8+, or CD8+CD57+ T cells (not recorded which) from PBMCs. The receptors here all came from a human donor with aplastic anemia.

As to this clonotype: A much larger clonotype is one base distant, so this may be a read error. The V call is TRBV7-9, the J call TRBJ2-3; D ambiguous. TRBJ1-5 explains the end of the DNA better; the J call may be wrong. The CDR3 covers 12 residues. Germline lookup yields CDR1 SEHNR and CDR2 FQNEAQ (reference sequence). The CDR3 DNA reads TGTGCCAGCAGCCCTGGTTGGGATACGCAGCATTTT. Residues: CASSPGWDTQHF.

The chain combines TRBV6-2 or TRBV6-3 with TRBJ1-1; tentatively, D is TRBD1 (5 bases). The CDR3 consists of 14 residues. Looked up from germline, CDR1 is MNHEY and CDR2 is SVGEGT. Deletions cut 2 bases from V and 7 bases from J, with 14 bases between. CDR3 in DNA: TGTGCCAGCAGTTACGTGGTAGGGGAGGATGAAGCTTTCTTT. Translated, it gives CASSYVVGEDEAFF.

V and J are TRBV5-4 and TRBJ1-2; possibly TRBD1 for D (5 bases). This CDR3 is 17 amino acids long. V lost 3 bases and J 2 bases, leaving 20 bases between the germline ends. CDR1 is SGHNT, CDR2 YYREEE, per germline (reference sequence). The CDR3 is CASSWFRSGLANYGYTF. CDR3 nucleotides: TGTGCCAGCAGCTGGTTCCGGTCGGGGCTGGCGAACTATGGCTACACCTTC.

This clonotype was seen just once. J is TRBJ2-7 and V is TRBV18, with TRBD1 matching 8 bases. The J segment lost 1 base and the V segment lost 6 bases, leaving 8 bases of the junction unmatched. The CDR3 covers 15 residues. Germline CDR1 is KGHSH and CDR2 is LQKENI. CDR3 bases: TGTGCCAGCTCTGACGGGACAGGAGCTTCCTACGAGCAGTACTTC. Protein sequence: CASSDGTGASYEQYF.

This chain uses TRBV24-1 with TRBJ2-7, with 8 bases aligning to TRBD1. The CDR3 spans 15 residues. Germline values: CDR1 KGHDR, CDR2 SFDVKD. The V gene end was trimmed by 3 bases and the J gene end by 3 bases; junction bases not matched to a gene: 6. As DNA, the CDR3 is TGTGCCACCAGTGATGGTACACAGGGGGGCTACGAGCAGTACTTC. Residues: CATSDGTQGGYEQYF.